Shown below are 30 T cell receptor beta chains from a single sample sequenced in a study of T cell responses to AZD1222 COVID-19 vaccine. The method was immunoSEQ multiplex PCR; TCRdb's version includes in-frame clones alone and lacks a portion of them. The sample includes approximately 110,000 clones, more than 80% of them seen just once. Material: peripheral blood, obtained 28 days after the second AZD1222 dose. These receptors were taken from an adult who received the AZD1222 COVID-19 vaccine.

V is TRBV9 and J is TRBJ2-3; tentatively, D is TRBD2 (5 bases). The germline V and J ends were trimmed by 3 bases and 5 bases, with 10 bases remaining between them. This CDR3 spans 13 amino acids. Germline assignment: CDR1 SGDLS and CDR2 YYNGEE. CDR3 sequence: CASSANSGDTQYF. CDR3 in DNA: TGTGCCAGCAGCGCTAACAGCGGAGATACGCAGTATTTT.

The rearrangement links TRBV30 to TRBJ1-4; no clear D gene. The germline V gene has CDR1 GTSNPN and CDR2 SVGIG (reference sequence). V was cut by 3 bases and J by 6 bases, with 5 bases left in between. This CDR3 region has 11 residues. In nucleotides, the CDR3 is TGTGCCTGGAGAAAGGATGAAAAACTGTTTTTT. Its protein product is CAWRKDEKLFF.

This chain links TRBV5-4 with TRBJ1-1; D gene unclear. Germline V CDR1 and CDR2: SGHNT, YYREEE (reference sequence). The CDR3 consists of 14 residues. The V and J ends lost 2 bases and 2 bases respectively, with 10 bases between them. The CDR3 DNA sequence: TGTGCCAGCAGCTTACCGGGCCTAAACACTGAAGCTTTCTTT. Amino acid sequence: CASSLPGLNTEAFF.

This clone was found once. The chain joins TRBV5-1 to TRBJ2-7, with a weak D call TRBD1 (6 bases). Germline CDR1 SGHRS, CDR2 YFSETQ. V dropped 4 bases and J dropped 3 bases, with 14 bases sitting between them. The CDR3 runs 14 residues. CDR3 nucleotide sequence: TGCGCCAGCAGCCAACAGGGTAGGGACTACGAGCAGTACTTC. Protein: CASSQQGRDYEQYF.

The J gene is TRBJ1-1, the V gene TRBV29-1; the D is unclear. Germline V gene lookup returns CDR1 SQVTM and CDR2 ANQGSEA. The CDR3 is made up of 11 amino acids. Trimming removed 6 bases from V and 5 bases from J, with 10 bases in between. CDR3 loop: CSVPGRTEAFF. The CDR3 DNA follows: TGCAGCGTCCCAGGACGGACTGAAGCTTTCTTT.

The rearrangement joins TRBV5-4 to TRBJ2-3, with 7 bases matching TRBD1. This CDR3 comprises 15 residues. The J segment lost 2 bases and the V segment lost 2 bases, leaving 5 bases of the junction unmatched. The germline gives CDR1 SGHNT, CDR2 YYREEE (reference sequence). CDR3 protein: CASSLETGTTDTQYF. In DNA form, the CDR3 reads TGTGCCAGCAGCTTAGAGACAGGGACCACAGATACGCAGTATTTT.

This chain uses TRBV2 with TRBJ1-1, with 7 bases identical to TRBD1. The CDR3 spans 14 residues. Per the germline V gene, CDR1 is SNHLY and CDR2 is FYNNEI. Trimming at V came to 6 bases and at J to 6 bases, leaving 10 bases not matched to a gene. CDR3 amino acids: CASRKEWTGAEAFF. CDR3 sequence (DNA): TGTGCCAGCAGAAAAGAATGGACAGGCGCTGAAGCTTTCTTT.

The rearrangement uses TRBV6-5 and TRBJ1-4; 9 positions agree with TRBD1. The CDR3 has 14 residues. Germline CDR1 MNHEY, CDR2 SVGAGI. Trimming took 2 bases from V and 8 from J; bases not matched to a gene: 3. This CDR3 reads CASSYRDRAEKLFF. For the CDR3, the DNA is TGTGCCAGCAGTTACCGGGACAGGGCCGAAAAACTGTTTTTT.

This rearrangement joins TRBV5-6 to TRBJ1-3; TRBD1 matches at 7 bases. The CDR3 totals 15 residues. V gave up 4 bases and J gave up 4 bases; unmatched junction bases: 8. The germline V gene encodes CDR1 SGHDT and CDR2 YYEEEE. The CDR3 DNA is TGTGCCAGCAGCCACAAAACAGGGGACGGAAACACCATATATTTT. It specifies CASSHKTGDGNTIYF.

The table lists this clone with a count of one. The chain carries TRBV7-9 and TRBJ1-4; D is perhaps TRBD1 (5 bases). Deletions cut 3 bases from V and 5 bases from J, with 7 bases between. This CDR3 is 13 amino acids long. Germline CDR1 reads SEHNR; CDR2 reads FQNEAQ (reference sequence). The CDR3 DNA follows: TGTGCCAGCAGCTTGGACAAAAATGAAAAACTGTTTTTT. Its translation is CASSLDKNEKLFF.

J is TRBJ1-1 and V is TRBV5-4, with D maybe TRBD1 (6 bases). Trimming took off 0 bases at V and 1 base at J, with 13 bases between the two ends. This CDR3 is 16 amino acids long. The germline V gene encodes CDR1 SGHNT and CDR2 YYREEE (reference sequence). DNA of the CDR3: TGTGCCAGCAGCTTGGCCCCGGGACACCAGAACACTGAAGCTTTCTTT. Translating gives CASSLAPGHQNTEAFF.

This chain connects TRBV10-3 to TRBJ1-2; 9 bases agree with TRBD1. Per germline, CDR1 ENHRY and CDR2 SYGVKD. The length of the CDR3 is 13 residues. Losses at the gene ends were 6 bases for V and 4 bases for J; bases not matched to a gene: 3. This chain's CDR3 is CAIRTGGSYGYTF. CDR3 bases: TGTGCCATCAGGACAGGGGGGTCCTATGGCTACACCTTC.

The chain uses TRBV7-9 and TRBJ2-5, with 9 bases that match TRBD2. V lost 3 bases and J lost 5; bases outside the gene matches: 10. Germline CDR1 is SEHNR and CDR2 is FQNEAQ (reference sequence). The CDR3 has 16 amino acids. CDR3 residues: CASSFGAGGSSETQYF. As DNA, the CDR3 is TGTGCCAGCAGCTTTGGGGCGGGGGGGTCTAGTGAGACCCAGTACTTC.

The rearrangement links TRBV4-3 to TRBJ1-2; D gene unclear. Germline CDR1 is LGHNA and CDR2 is YSLEER. Between the trimmed V and J ends, which lost 1 base and 4 bases, there was a span of 10 bases. The CDR3 covers 14 residues. The CDR3 nucleotides are TGCGCCAGCAGCCAAGGCAGCACCGGCTATGGCTACACCTTC. Translated: CASSQGSTGYGYTF.

The chain combines TRBV6-5 with TRBJ1-2; the match to TRBD1 covers 7 bases. The CDR3 runs to 15 residues. From germline, CDR1 is MNHEY and CDR2 SVGAGI. V shed 2 bases and J 3 bases; nucleotides not matched to a gene: 6. The CDR3 DNA sequence: TGTGCCAGCAGTTACACGACAGGGCCCCACTATGGCTACACCTTC. Residues: CASSYTTGPHYGYTF.

The chain carries TRBV7-8 and TRBJ2-1, with TRBD2 matching 10 bases. Germline CDR1 reads SGHVS; CDR2 reads FQNEAQ. This CDR3 has 14 amino acids. The V gene end was trimmed by 5 bases and the J gene end by 10 bases; junction bases not matched to a gene: 8. The CDR3 region is CASSPSGLAAEQFF. In DNA, the CDR3 is TGTGCCAGCAGCCCGAGCGGACTAGCGGCCGAGCAGTTCTTC. Full variable domain (rest looked up from reference TRBV7-8 and TRBJ2-1): GAGVSQSPRYKVAKRGQDVALRCDPISGHVSLFWYQQALGQGPEFLTYFQNEAQLDKSGLPSDRFFAERPEGSVSTLKIQRTQQEDSAVYLCASSPSGLAAEQFFGPGTRLTVL.

The V and J genes are TRBV5-1 and TRBJ2-1; 10 positions match TRBD2. Germline CDR1 reads SGHRS; CDR2 reads YFSETQ. The CDR3 runs 17 residues. The ends lost 3 bases at V and 4 bases at J; junction bases unmatched: 10. CDR3 in DNA: TGCGCCAGCAGCTCGGACCAGCGGGGGGGCCAATACAATGAGCAGTTCTTC. Its protein is CASSSDQRGGQYNEQFF.

The chain recombines TRBV30 with TRBJ2-1; 7 positions agree with TRBD1. This CDR3 has 15 amino acids. V was clipped by 7 bases and J by 0 bases; unmatched bases: 9. Germline V CDR1 and CDR2: GTSNPN, SVGIG (reference sequence). In DNA, the CDR3 is TGTGCCTCCGGGACAGCGTTTAGCTCCTACAATGAGCAGTTCTTC. It encodes CASGTAFSSYNEQFF.

This sequence joins TRBV19 and TRBJ1-1; 7 nucleotides match TRBD1. This CDR3 region has 17 residues. The germline gives CDR1 LNHDA, CDR2 SQIVND (reference sequence). V lost 4 bases and J lost 7; bases outside the gene matches: 18. In DNA form, the CDR3 reads TGTGCCAGTAGTAAGGGGGACAGTAGCGTACCTACCCGTGAAGCTTTCTTT. It codes for CASSKGDSSVPTREAFF.

The V and J genes are TRBV4-1 and TRBJ2-7; 9 bases match TRBD1. From germline, CDR1 is MGHRA and CDR2 YSYEKL. CDR3 length: 15 residues. V trimming: 2 bases; J trimming: 5 bases; junction bases outside the gene matches: 7. The CDR3 is CASSQPGQGSDEQYF. The DNA of the CDR3 is TGCGCCAGCAGCCAACCGGGACAGGGTAGCGACGAGCAGTACTTC.

This chain uses TRBV7-2 with TRBJ2-5; D uncertain. Germline-derived CDR1 and CDR2 are SGHTA and FQGNSA. The CDR3 contains 15 residues. V lost 1 base and J 1 base, leaving 10 bases between the germline ends. In DNA, the CDR3 is TGTGCCAGCAGCTTAGTTCCAGGACCCCAAGAGACCCAGTACTTC. Protein sequence: CASSLVPGPQETQYF.

The CDR3 loop reads CAWSFPGGELFF. CDR3 nucleotides: TGTGCCTGGAGTTTCCCAGGCGGGGAGCTGTTTTTT. The chain links TRBV30 to TRBJ2-2, with D hard to call. V gave up 2 bases and J gave up 7 bases, with 8 bases separating them. The germline CDR1 and CDR2 sequences are GTSNPN and SVGIG (reference sequence). CDR3 size: 12 residues. The full variable domain, its missing parts supplied by reference TRBV30 and TRBJ2-2, is SQTIHQWPATLVQPVGSPLSLECTVEGTSNPNLYWYRQAAGRGLQLLFYSVGIGQISSEVPQNLSASRPQDRQFILSSKKLLLSDSGFYLCAWSFPGGELFFGEGSRLTVL.

The chain has TRBV6-6 and TRBJ2-3, with a possible D match to TRBD2 (5 bases). Germline V gene data show CDR1 as MNHNY and CDR2 as SVGAGI (reference sequence). The V gene lost 0 bases and the J gene lost 6 bases, with 7 bases spanning the gap. CDR3 size: 13 residues. The CDR3 coding sequence is TGTGCCAGCAGTTACTCGACTACGGATACGCAGTATTTT. Translated: CASSYSTTDTQYF.

The chain has TRBV7-2 and TRBJ2-1; 8 bases line up with TRBD1. This CDR3 region has 15 residues. Germline CDR1 SGHTA, CDR2 FQGNSA. V shed 6 bases, J shed 2 bases, and the junction held 6 bases outside the gene matches. The CDR3 here is CASSSGGPPYNEQFF. The CDR3 nucleotides read TGTGCCAGCAGTTCAGGGGGCCCCCCCTACAATGAGCAGTTCTTC.

The chain combines TRBV13 with TRBJ2-6; 10 bases line up with TRBD1. J gave up 0 bases and V 4 bases, and 6 bases lay outside the gene matches. CDR3 length: 18 residues. From germline, CDR1 is PRHDT and CDR2 FYEKMQ (reference sequence). The CDR3 DNA follows: TGTGCCAGCAGCTCCGACAGGGGGCGCGTCTCTGGGGCCAACGTCCTGACTTTC. Its translation is CASSSDRGRVSGANVLTF.

This clone was found a few times. The chain recombines TRBV7-8 with TRBJ1-3; 9 positions match TRBD1. Trimming cost V 5 bases and J 4 bases; bases outside gene matches: 12. This CDR3 spans 17 amino acids. In germline, CDR1 is SGHVS, CDR2 FQNEAQ. CDR3 DNA: TGTGCCAGCAGCATAAGAATTACCGGGACAGGGGGAAACACCATATATTTT. Its protein is CASSIRITGTGGNTIYF.

The chain combines TRBV7-2 with TRBJ2-3; D is undetermined. The CDR3 is 14 amino acids. V dropped 1 base and J dropped 1 base, with 6 bases sitting between them. Germline CDR1 and CDR2: SGHTA and FQGNSA. The CDR3 DNA follows: TGTGCCAGCAGCTTAGTAGCTCGCACAGATACGCAGTATTTT. It codes for CASSLVARTDTQYF. Supplemented by reference TRBV7-2 and TRBJ2-3, the full variable domain reads GAGVSQSPSNKVTEKGKDVELRCDPISGHTALYWYRQSLGQGLEFLIYFQGNSAPDKSGLPSDRFSAERTGGSVSTLTIQRTQQEDSAVYLCASSLVARTDTQYFGPGTRLTVL.

The CDR3 DNA follows: TGTGCCAGTAGTAATGACAGGGGAGTTTCCGGGGAGCTGTTTTTT. This codes for CASSNDRGVSGELFF. V gene TRBV19 combines with J gene TRBJ2-2; the match to TRBD1 covers 8 bases. The CDR3 loop spans 15 amino acids. Germline V lookup: CDR1 LNHDA, CDR2 SQIVND (reference sequence). V dropped 4 bases and J dropped 6; count of bases not matched to a gene: 7.

This chain joins TRBV6-2 or TRBV6-3 and TRBJ1-5, with D possibly matching TRBD1 (5 bases). Trimming stripped 4 bases from V and 5 bases from J, with 12 bases between. This CDR3 region has 14 residues. Looked up from germline, CDR1 is MNHEY and CDR2 is SVGEGT. CDR3 DNA sequence: TGTGCCAGCAGTTCCCGCAGGGCGGATCAGCCCCAGCATTTT. Its translation is CASSSRRADQPQHF.

The chain links TRBV30 to TRBJ2-3; 11 bases match TRBD1. This CDR3 spans 14 amino acids. Trimming at V came to 2 bases and at J to 6 bases, leaving 4 bases not matched to a gene. The germline gives CDR1 GTSNPN, CDR2 SVGIG (reference sequence). The CDR3 region is CAWSPGQGADTQYF. As DNA, the CDR3 is TGTGCCTGGAGTCCAGGACAGGGGGCGGATACGCAGTATTTT.